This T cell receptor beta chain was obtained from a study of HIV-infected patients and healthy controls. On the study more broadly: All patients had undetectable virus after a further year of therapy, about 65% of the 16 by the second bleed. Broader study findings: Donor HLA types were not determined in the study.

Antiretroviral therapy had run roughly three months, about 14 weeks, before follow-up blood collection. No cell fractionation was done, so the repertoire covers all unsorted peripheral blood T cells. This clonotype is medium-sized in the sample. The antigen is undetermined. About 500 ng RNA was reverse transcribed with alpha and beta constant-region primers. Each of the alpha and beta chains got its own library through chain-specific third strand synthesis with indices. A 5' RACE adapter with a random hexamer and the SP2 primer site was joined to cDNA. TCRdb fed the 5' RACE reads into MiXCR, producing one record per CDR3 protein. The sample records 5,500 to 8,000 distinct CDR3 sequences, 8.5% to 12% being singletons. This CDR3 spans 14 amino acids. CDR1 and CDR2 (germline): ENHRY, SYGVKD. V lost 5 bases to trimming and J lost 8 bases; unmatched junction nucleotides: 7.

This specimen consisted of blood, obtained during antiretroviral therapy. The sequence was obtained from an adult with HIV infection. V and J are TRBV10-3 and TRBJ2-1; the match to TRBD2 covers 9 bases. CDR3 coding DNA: TGTGCCATCAGTCGGAGCGGGGGGATCTATGAGCAGTTCTTC. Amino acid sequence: CAISRSGGIYEQFF.